Presented here are 23 T cell receptor beta chains from one specimen sequenced in a study of cytomegalovirus exposure and HLA in healthy donors. The PCR had 60 Vbeta and 13 Jbeta primers. The repertoire was sequenced with immunoSEQ multiplex PCR; TCRdb's copy has only in-frame clones and lacks some. Of 90,000 to 120,000 clones in the sample, 77% were seen once. Sequenced: PBMCs. The receptors originated from a male donor in good health and CMV-seronegative.

The chain is built from TRBV5-1 and TRBJ2-3; weak D call: TRBD1 (5 bases). Between the trimmed V and J ends, which lost 1 base and 4 bases, there was a span of 13 bases. The CDR3 consists of 15 residues. Germline values: CDR1 SGHRS, CDR2 YFSETQ. CDR3 in DNA: TGCGCCAGCAGCTTGAGGCAGGGTGGGTCAGATACGCAGTATTTT. Translation: CASSLRQGGSDTQYF.

The rearrangement uses TRBV5-6 and TRBJ2-7, with 14 nucleotides matching TRBD2. The CDR3 is 17 residues long. The V gene end was trimmed by 0 bases and the J gene end by 3 bases; junction bases not matched to a gene: 5. Looked up from germline, CDR1 is SGHDT and CDR2 is YYEEEE. The CDR3 DNA reads TGTGCCAGCAGCTTGGTAGGGACTAGCGGGAGCTTCTACGAGCAGTACTTC. It encodes CASSLVGTSGSFYEQYF.

In its sample, this clone was seen a few times. The chain is built from TRBV10-2 and TRBJ2-2; TRBD2 agrees at 7 bases. CDR1 and CDR2 (germline): WSHSY, SAAADI. The V segment lost 2 bases and the J segment 4 bases; nucleotides outside the gene matches: 4. This CDR3 is 15 amino acids long. The CDR3 DNA is TGCGCCAGCAGTGAGGATAGCGGGCTCACCGGGGAGCTGTTTTTT. Its protein is CASSEDSGLTGELFF.

The V and J genes are TRBV6-5 and TRBJ1-1; weak D call: TRBD1 (5 bases). The CDR3 is made up of 13 amino acids. CDR1 and CDR2 from the germline V gene are MNHEY and SVGAGI. V was shortened by 7 bases and J by 4 bases, with 13 bases between the two germline ends. In DNA form, the CDR3 reads TGTGCCAGCACCACAGGCGAGCTCACTGAAGCTTTCTTT. This sequence encodes CASTTGELTEAFF.

On this clone: The same CDR3 also results from other DNA sequences found in this sample. The chain has TRBV5-1 and TRBJ2-1; D gene ambiguous. Trimming took off 0 bases at V and 7 bases at J, with 8 bases between the two ends. Germline V gene lookup returns CDR1 SGHRS and CDR2 YFSETQ. The CDR3 is 13 amino acids. In nucleotides, the CDR3 is TGCGCCAGCAGCTTGGGTAGTTATAATGAGCAGTTCTTC. Its protein is CASSLGSYNEQFF.

Worth noting for this clone: Different DNA sequences within this sample yield the same CDR3. The chain couples TRBV5-4 to TRBJ2-7, with 13 nucleotides matching TRBD2. V trimming: 4 bases; J trimming: 2 bases; junction bases outside the gene matches: 3. The CDR3 has 15 amino acids. CDR1 SGHNT and CDR2 YYREEE come from the germline V gene (reference sequence). The CDR3 spells CASSLGLAGTYEQYF. The CDR3 nucleotides are TGTGCCAGCAGCCTGGGACTAGCGGGAACCTACGAGCAGTACTTC.

The gene calls are TRBV6-4 and TRBJ2-3, with D uncertain. Per germline, CDR1 MRHNA and CDR2 SNTAGT. Trimming cost V 2 bases and J 5 bases, with 11 bases left between them. The CDR3 sequence is 14 residues long. The CDR3 is CASSDRGRLDTQYF. As DNA, the CDR3 is TGTGCCAGCAGTGACAGAGGCCGTTTAGATACGCAGTATTTT.

The J gene is TRBJ1-1, the V gene TRBV10-2, with TRBD1 matching over 11 bases. J gave up 1 base and V 4 bases, and 8 bases lay outside the gene matches. The CDR3 contains 17 residues. Germline CDR1 is WSHSY and CDR2 is SAAADI. In nucleotides, the CDR3 is TGCGCCAGCAGTGGGACTCCCGGGACAGGGGGGAACACTGAAGCTTTCTTT. Protein: CASSGTPGTGGNTEAFF.

The chain links TRBV23-1 to TRBJ1-1; D is possibly TRBD1 (6 bases). TRBV23-1 is filed as an ORF, its function uncertain. Trimming took off 3 bases at V and 0 bases at J, with 8 bases between the two ends. The length of the CDR3 is 14 residues. The CDR3 DNA reads as TGCGCCAGCAGTCAGCACAGGGTGAACACTGAAGCTTTCTTT. The encoded protein is CASSQHRVNTEAFF.

This clone appeared a few times. In DNA, the CDR3 is TGTGCCAGCAGCCCACCCTGGGCAGGGGGAAATCAGCCCCAGCATTTT. It specifies CASSPPWAGGNQPQHF. This sequence joins TRBV7-8 and TRBJ1-5, with TRBD1 matching 7 bases. CDR3 length equals 16 residues. V lost 5 bases, J lost 4 bases, and 11 bases stayed unmatched. Per the germline V gene, CDR1 is SGHVS and CDR2 is FQNEAQ.

V usage is TRBV5-6 and J usage is TRBJ2-2, with TRBD2 matching over 9 bases. Germline V gene data show CDR1 as SGHDT and CDR2 as YYEEEE. This CDR3 is built from 16 residues. V shed 0 bases and J 5 bases; nucleotides not matched to a gene: 5. Here the CDR3 reads CASSLAAGGRTGELFF. The CDR3 bases are TGTGCCAGCAGCTTGGCCGCGGGAGGGCGAACCGGGGAGCTGTTTTTT.

The table lists this clone with a count of one. The chain's CDR3 is CASSLRGFTDTQYF. The CDR3 DNA follows: TGTGCCAGCAGCTTGAGGGGGTTCACAGATACGCAGTATTTT. The rearrangement links TRBV14 to TRBJ2-3; possible D gene TRBD1, 6 bases. V was shortened by 5 bases and J by 2 bases, with 11 bases between the two germline ends. Germline CDR1 SGHDN, CDR2 FVKESK. The CDR3 is 14 amino acids. Looking up the rest from reference TRBV14 and TRBJ2-3 gives the full variable domain: EAGVTQFPSHSVIEKGQTVTLRCDPISGHDNLYWYRRVMGKEIKFLLHFVKESKQDESGMPNNRFLAERTGGTYSTLKVQPAELEDSGVYFCASSLRGFTDTQYFGPGTRLTVL.

The chain has TRBV18 and TRBJ1-5; D uncertain. Germline V gene lookup returns CDR1 KGHSH and CDR2 LQKENI. The V end lost 3 bases, the J end lost 6 bases, and 6 bases lay between the germline ends. CDR3 length equals 12 residues. CDR3 nucleotide sequence: TGTGCCAGCTCACCGGGAGCTCAGCCCCAGCATTTT. Translation: CASSPGAQPQHF.

The CDR3 loop reads CASSVRQGKGFGYTF. The CDR3 region has the DNA TGTGCCAGCAGTGTCCGACAGGGGAAGGGTTTCGGCTACACCTTC. V is TRBV6-5 and J is TRBJ1-2; TRBD1 aligns across 8 bases. The CDR3 is 15 amino acids. Germline CDR1 reads MNHEY; CDR2 reads SVGAGI. The ends lost 5 bases at V and 8 bases at J; junction bases unmatched: 13.

The gene calls are TRBV27 and TRBJ2-5, with 8 positions matching TRBD2. The DNA end lines up better with TRBJ2-7; the J call may be wrong. The germline V gene encodes CDR1 MNHEY and CDR2 SMNVEV (reference sequence). This CDR3 has 15 residues. The CDR3 reads CASSPGLGRPYEQYF. CDR3 DNA: TGTGCCAGCTCACCGGGACTAGGTCGGCCCTACGAGCAGTACTTC.

The chain carries TRBV11-2 and TRBJ1-3; 8 positions match TRBD1. CDR1 and CDR2 (germline): SGHAT, FQNNGV. The CDR3 has 13 residues. Unmatched junction bases numbered 5, after V lost 5 bases and J lost 8 bases. The CDR3 bases are TGTGCCAGCAGCAAAGACAGGGGTGACACCATATATTTT. This encodes CASSKDRGDTIYF. The entire variable domain, with the rest obtained from reference TRBV11-2 and TRBJ1-3, is as follows: EAGVAQSPRYKIIEKRQSVAFWCNPISGHATLYWYQQILGQGPKLLIQFQNNGVVDDSQLPKDRFSAERLKGVDSTLKIQPAKLEDSAVYLCASSKDRGDTIYFGEGSWLTVV.

V and J are TRBV5-1 and TRBJ2-7; TRBD1 matches 11 bases. Losses at the gene ends were 4 bases for V and 5 bases for J; bases not matched to a gene: 8. The CDR3 is made up of 15 amino acids. Germline CDR1 and CDR2: SGHRS and YFSETQ. The CDR3 region is CASSERTGGANEQYF. The DNA for the CDR3 is TGCGCCAGCAGCGAAAGGACAGGGGGCGCGAACGAGCAGTACTTC.

This sequence joins TRBV7-5 and TRBJ2-7; the table calls TRBD2, which could not be checked here. TRBV7-5 is a pseudogene. The CDR3 consists of 17 residues. The DNA of the CDR3 is TGTGCCAGAAGCTTAAATCGGGCGGGAGGGCCGACGCACGAGCAGTACTTC. The encoded protein is CARSLNRAGGPTHEQYF.

The chain combines TRBV27 with TRBJ1-3; 7 bases are shared with TRBD1. Germline values: CDR1 MNHEY, CDR2 SMNVEV (reference sequence). V shed 2 bases and J 4 bases; nucleotides not matched to a gene: 2. This CDR3 has 14 residues. This chain's CDR3 is CASSLGQVGNTIYF. The CDR3 coding sequence is TGTGCCAGCAGTTTAGGACAGGTAGGAAACACCATATATTTT.

The V call is TRBV28, the J call TRBJ2-7; no clear D. The CDR3 loop spans 10 amino acids. The germline gives CDR1 MDHEN, CDR2 SYDVKM. The ends were cut back, 2 bases at V and 7 bases at J, with 3 bases in the middle. Here the CDR3 DNA reads TGTGCCAGCAGTTTAGTAGAGCAGTACTTC. It codes for CASSLVEQYF.

This clone was seen once. The V and J genes are TRBV7-9 and TRBJ1-2; no reliable D call. This CDR3 comprises 12 residues. Germline V gene sequence: CDR1 SEHNR, CDR2 FQNEAQ (reference sequence). The V and J ends lost 3 bases and 8 bases respectively, with 10 bases between them. CDR3 sequence reads: CASSLAEVGYTF. In DNA form, the CDR3 reads TGTGCCAGCAGCTTGGCGGAAGTCGGCTACACCTTC.

V gene TRBV7-2 combines with J gene TRBJ1-5, with a weak D call TRBD1 (5 bases). The CDR3 spans 13 residues. V lost 2 bases, J lost 5 bases, and 7 bases lay in between. Germline CDR1 SGHTA, CDR2 FQGNSA. The CDR3 nucleotides read TGTGCCAGCAGCTTATGGGGGGATCAGCCCCAGCATTTT. This sequence encodes CASSLWGDQPQHF.

The chain combines TRBV4-2 with TRBJ2-7; D not certain. CDR3 length: 12 residues. V lost 1 base and J lost 6, with 7 bases in between. Germline V gives CDR1 LGHNA, CDR2 YNFKEQ. CDR3 in DNA: TGTGCCAGCAGCCAAGGAGGCGTCGAGCAGTACTTC. This codes for CASSQGGVEQYF.